This T cell receptor (beta chain) was observed in a study of blood T cell repertoires in COVID-19. As for the study in general: The samples span acute and convalescent COVID-19 from the United States, Italy and Spain. T cells, B-cell-depleted T cells, or PBMCs provided the cDNA or gDNA that served as material.

The CDR3 runs to 15 residues. The V end was cut by 3 bases, the J end by 1 base, with 12 bases between. Germline V lookup: CDR1 KGHSH, CDR2 LQKENI. In the authors' workflow: Cell counts per sample came from amplifying reference gene primers. Method: immunoSEQ multiplex PCR; TCRdb's copy keeps in-frame clones and lacks some. V and J calls and clone size are those listed in that table; D and trimming were worked out from the DNA. The sample consists of around 30,000 clones, 90% to 95% of them appearing once. The specimen was peripheral blood. This clonotype was obtained from a man aged 55 to 70 with acute or convalescent COVID-19. This chain links TRBV18 with TRBJ1-2; D ambiguous. As DNA, the CDR3 is TGTGCCAGCTCACCTTTTCGGACTGATAACTATGGCTACACCTTC. Its protein product is CASSPFRTDNYGYTF. The whole variable domain, filled in from reference TRBV18 and TRBJ1-2, reads NAGVMQNPRHLVRRRGQEARLRCSPMKGHSHVYWYRQLPEEGLKFMVYLQKENIIDESGMPKERFSAEFPKEGPSILRIQQVVRGDSAAYFCASSPFRTDNYGYTFGSGTRLTVV.